This T cell receptor beta chain was found in a study of neurological immune-mediated disorders. Broader study findings: None of the features examined (clinical or MRI) was associated with the multiple sclerosis repertoire cluster.

The ends were cut back, 3 bases at V and 5 bases at J, with 10 bases in the middle. The CDR3 covers 13 residues. Germline V gives CDR1 DFQATT, CDR2 SNEGSKA (reference sequence). The table lists this clonotype with many counts. Its antigen remains unknown. TCRdb ran MiXCR on the 5' RACE reads and lists one entry per CDR3 protein. The sample includes 55,000 to 65,000 distinct CDR3 sequences, over 3.5% seen only once; the top ten take roughly 2%. Sequenced material: PBMCs. V gene TRBV20-1 combines with J gene TRBJ1-4, with D tentatively TRBD1 (6 bases). The receptor was derived from a woman between 45 and 65 years old with multiple sclerosis. CDR3 protein: CSASRTVNEKLFF. CDR3 DNA sequence: TGCAGTGCTAGTAGGACAGTCAATGAAAAACTGTTTTTT.